These T cell receptor beta chains were read from a single sample in a study of shared clonotypes between healthy human individuals. The data were produced by immunoSEQ multiplex PCR, yet TCRdb's version contains in-frame clones alone and is incomplete. The repertoire holds 700,000 to 950,000 clones, with around 96% as singletons. The sequenced material came from naive CD8+ T cells sorted from blood. The receptors were sampled from a man younger than 45 in good health. The conserved cysteine and the conserved F or W are not part of the CDR3 here.

v_call cdr3_aa
TRBV11-3 ASSSRTSGVTGELF
TRBV4-1 ASSQETVSEKETQY
TRBV19 ASSTPPGLNNQPQH
TRBV9 ASSVGDSSYEQY
TRBV11-3 ASSLDPSDTQY
TRBV15 ATSPGKRYEQY
TRBV7-9 ASMSLSQSSGRLGEQY
TRBV9 ASSARTSGGNEQF
TRBV5-6 ASSYRGIPHEQY
TRBV18 ASLDRVGTNEQF
TRBV5-1 ASSPTQTGTGNYEQY
TRBV5-6 ASSIAGEGYEQY
TRBV4-1 ASSQEARGLYQPQH
TRBV7-9 ASSFGGLGAGANVLT
TRBV2 ASSDRYGEQY
TRBV5-4 ASSRTSGRVDEQY
TRBV7-9 ASRTFGDSYEQY